These T cell receptor beta chains were read from a single sample in a study of CD8+CD57+ T cells in acquired aplastic anemia. TCRdb independently ran MiXCR on the reads; one entry per CDR3 protein. Here the sample spans a few hundred thousand distinct CDR3 sequences, 50% to 65% being singletons. Sequencing was performed on sorted CD4+, CD8+, or CD8+CD57+ T cells (not recorded which) from PBMCs. The receptors stem from a human donor with aplastic anemia. The CDR3 runs from the conserved cysteine through the conserved F or W. A D gene is named only where the DNA matches it firmly. Clone size is stated in some rows and not others, as once, few, many or a class when expanded.

V: TRBV5-5; D: TRBD2; J: TRBJ2-7; size: once; length: 15; CDR3: CASSSLAGSTYEQYF; DNA: TGTGCCAGCAGCTCACTAGCGGGATCTACCTACGAGCAGTACTTC
V: TRBV7-9; D: TRBD2; J: TRBJ2-1; size: .; length: 15; CDR3: CASSSIAGDAREQFF; DNA: TGTGCCAGCAGCTCAATAGCGGGGGACGCTCGGGAGCAGTTCTTC
V: TRBV29-1; D: .; J: TRBJ1-2; size: .; length: 13; CDR3: CSVDWAGPLGYTF; DNA: TGCAGCGTTGATTGGGCAGGCCCGCTTGGCTACACCTTC
V: TRBV24-1; D: TRBD1; J: TRBJ2-5; size: .; length: 13; CDR3: CATREGRTGTQYF; DNA: TGTGCCACCAGGGAAGGGCGGACAGGTACCCAGTACTTC
V: TRBV20-1; D: .; J: TRBJ2-3; size: many; length: 15; CDR3: CSARYGTYTTDTQYF; DNA: TGCAGTGCTAGATATGGGACATACACCACAGATACGCAGTATTTT
V: TRBV5-6; D: .; J: TRBJ2-7; size: few; length: 14; CDR3: CASSYRVSSYEQYF; DNA: TGTGCCAGCAGCTACAGAGTAAGCTCCTACGAGCAGTACTTC
V: TRBV25-1; D: TRBD2; J: TRBJ2-3; size: .; length: 18; CDR3: CASSITSIAGGRTDTQYF; DNA: TGTGCCAGCAGTATAACCTCTATAGCGGGGGGACGCACAGATACGCAGTATTTT
V: TRBV20-1; D: TRBD1; J: TRBJ2-5; size: .; length: 12; CDR3: CSATGGKGTQYF; DNA: TGCAGTGCTACAGGGGGTAAGGGGACCCAGTACTTC
V: TRBV6-6; D: .; J: TRBJ1-5; size: many; length: 12; CDR3: CASSYRTEAQHF; DNA: TGTGCCAGCAGTTACCGGACAGAGGCCCAGCATTTT
V: TRBV2; D: .; J: TRBJ2-7; size: few; length: 12; CDR3: CASRGQSNEQYF; DNA: TGTGCCAGCAGGGGGCAGTCCAACGAGCAGTACTTC
V: TRBV5-4; D: .; J: TRBJ2-5; size: .; length: 14; CDR3: CASSPRGETETQYF; DNA: TGTGCCAGCAGCCCTAGGGGGGAGACAGAGACCCAGTACTTC
V: TRBV20-1; D: TRBD2; J: TRBJ2-7; size: .; length: 14; CDR3: CSAISGANFNEQYF; DNA: TGCAGTGCCATTAGCGGGGCAAACTTCAACGAGCAGTACTTC
V: TRBV2; D: TRBD1; J: TRBJ1-1; size: .; length: 15; CDR3: CASSETRAGGTEAFF; DNA: TGTGCCAGCAGTGAAACTCGGGCAGGGGGCACTGAAGCTTTCTTT
V: TRBV4-1; D: TRBD2; J: TRBJ2-5; size: many; length: 16; CDR3: CASSQGIGTSSETQYF; DNA: TGCGCCAGCAGCCAAGGGATCGGGACTAGCAGCGAGACCCAGTACTTC
V: TRBV20-1; D: .; J: TRBJ1-2; size: .; length: 11; CDR3: CSAGEAGGYTF; DNA: TGCAGTGCCGGAGAAGCGGGTGGCTACACCTTC
V: TRBV10-3; D: .; J: TRBJ2-3; size: .; length: 13; CDR3: CAISEALGDTQYF; DNA: TGTGCCATCAGTGAGGCCTTGGGAGATACGCAGTATTTT
V: TRBV2; D: .; J: TRBJ2-4; size: .; length: 14; CDR3: CASSGSTIENIQYF; DNA: TGTGCCAGCAGTGGCAGCACAATTGAAAACATTCAGTACTTC
V: TRBV2; D: .; J: TRBJ2-2; size: many; length: 14; CDR3: CASRVLDSTGELFF; DNA: TGTGCCAGCAGGGTACTAGACAGTACCGGGGAGCTGTTTTTT
V: TRBV19; D: .; J: TRBJ1-5; size: .; length: 15; CDR3: CASMPSGGSNQPQHF; DNA: TGTGCCAGTATGCCCTCAGGAGGGAGCAATCAGCCCCAGCATTTT
V: TRBV7-3; D: TRBD2; J: TRBJ2-3; size: .; length: 15; CDR3: CASSISGGSTDTQYF; DNA: TGTGCCAGCAGCATTAGCGGGGGGAGCACAGATACGCAGTATTTT
V: TRBV12-3/TRBV12-4; D: .; J: TRBJ1-6; size: .; length: 12; CDR3: CASSFGVTPLHF; DNA: TGTGCCAGCAGTTTTGGGGTAACACCCCTCCACTTT
V: TRBV7-2; D: TRBD2; J: TRBJ2-5; size: many; length: 14; CDR3: CASSLGGARETQYF; DNA: TGTGCCAGCAGCCTCGGGGGGGCAAGGGAGACCCAGTACTTC
V: TRBV15; D: TRBD2; J: TRBJ2-5; size: .; length: 15; CDR3: CATSRDRGGGETQYF; DNA: TGTGCCACCAGCAGAGATCGGGGGGGCGGAGAGACCCAGTACTTC
V: TRBV4-1; D: .; J: TRBJ2-3; size: many; length: 14; CDR3: CASSESSGADTQYF; DNA: TGCGCCAGCAGCGAAAGTTCTGGGGCAGATACGCAGTATTTT
V: TRBV11-2; D: TRBD2; J: TRBJ2-7; size: .; length: 15; CDR3: CASSLSGSRSYEQYF; DNA: TGTGCCAGCAGTCTTAGCGGGAGTCGCTCCTACGAGCAGTACTTC
V: TRBV18; D: .; J: TRBJ2-1; size: .; length: 15; CDR3: CASSPPAPMGHEQFF; DNA: TGTGCCAGCTCACCACCTGCCCCAATGGGGCATGAGCAGTTCTTC
V: TRBV19; D: TRBD1; J: TRBJ1-1; size: .; length: 16; CDR3: CASSRGQGQGRAEAFF; DNA: TGTGCCAGTAGCCGTGGACAGGGACAAGGCCGGGCTGAAGCTTTCTTT
V: TRBV15; D: .; J: TRBJ1-1; size: .; length: 15; CDR3: CASSVGSLGNTEAFF; DNA: TGTGCCAGCAGCGTAGGAAGTCTGGGGAACACTGAAGCTTTCTTT
V: TRBV20-1; D: .; J: TRBJ2-5; size: many; length: 15; CDR3: CSVDGGLGVQETQYF; DNA: TGCAGTGTCGACGGGGGCCTTGGGGTACAAGAGACCCAGTACTTC
V: TRBV29-1; D: .; J: TRBJ2-2; size: .; length: 13; CDR3: CSVATENTGELFF; DNA: TGCAGCGTTGCGACGGAGAACACCGGGGAGCTGTTTTTT
V: TRBV2; D: .; J: TRBJ1-1; size: .; length: 11; CDR3: CASMAGAEAFF; DNA: TGTGCCAGCATGGCAGGAGCTGAAGCTTTCTTT
V: TRBV5-1; D: .; J: TRBJ1-4; size: once; length: 14; CDR3: CASSSRGTAEKLFF; DNA: TGCGCCAGCAGCTCCAGAGGGACGGCAGAAAAACTGTTTTTT
V: TRBV5-1; D: TRBD2; J: TRBJ2-5; size: .; length: 16; CDR3: CASSLEGLAAKETQYF; DNA: TGTGCCAGCAGCTTGGAAGGACTAGCGGCTAAAGAGACCCAGTACTTC
V: TRBV24-1; D: TRBD1; J: TRBJ2-3; size: many; length: 17; CDR3: CATSDPDPGQGKDTQYF; DNA: TGTGCCACCAGTGACCCCGACCCGGGACAGGGTAAGGATACGCAGTATTTT
V: TRBV7-2; D: .; J: TRBJ2-7; size: .; length: 14; CDR3: CASSQDHSPYEQYF; DNA: TGTGCCAGCAGCCAAGATCACAGTCCCTACGAGCAGTACTTC
V: TRBV6-4; D: .; J: TRBJ1-2; size: .; length: 15; CDR3: CASSDIRVGNYGYTF; DNA: TGTGCCAGCAGCGACATCAGGGTAGGGAACTATGGCTACACCTTC
V: TRBV7-8; D: TRBD1; J: TRBJ2-7; size: few; length: 15; CDR3: CASSLDPGQSYEQYF; DNA: TGTGCCAGCAGCTTAGATCCGGGACAGTCCTACGAGCAGTACTTC
V: TRBV20-1; D: TRBD2; J: TRBJ2-1; size: few; length: 14; CDR3: CSVPLSGSLNEQFF; DNA: TGCAGTGTTCCGCTTAGCGGGAGTTTAAATGAGCAGTTCTTC
V: TRBV9; D: .; J: TRBJ1-2; size: many; length: 14; CDR3: CASSMDGANYGYTF; DNA: TGTGCCAGCAGCATGGACGGAGCTAACTATGGCTACACCTTC
V: TRBV7-8; D: .; J: TRBJ2-7; size: .; length: 15; CDR3: CASSLALSGYYEQYF; DNA: TGTGCCAGCAGCTTAGCGCTTTCAGGCTACTACGAGCAGTACTTC
V: TRBV29-1; D: TRBD1; J: TRBJ1-1; size: many; length: 16; CDR3: CSVAQRQGSMNTEAFF; DNA: TGCAGCGTCGCCCAGAGACAGGGATCTATGAACACTGAAGCTTTCTTT
V: TRBV7-2; D: .; J: TRBJ1-5; size: many; length: 15; CDR3: CASSLVGNSNQPQHF; DNA: TGTGCCAGCAGCTTAGTCGGTAATAGCAATCAGCCCCAGCATTTT
V: TRBV20-1; D: .; J: TRBJ2-3; size: many; length: 14; CDR3: CSAQRGMITDTQYF; DNA: TGCAGTGCCCAAAGGGGCATGATCACAGATACGCAGTATTTT
V: TRBV5-6; D: .; J: TRBJ2-1; size: .; length: 14; CDR3: CASSLDFGPDEQFF; DNA: .
V: TRBV7-9; D: .; J: TRBJ2-5; size: .; length: 15; CDR3: CASSPGGGGMETQYF; DNA: TGTGCCAGCAGCCCAGGGGGAGGGGGCATGGAGACCCAGTACTTC
V: TRBV12-3/TRBV12-4; D: .; J: TRBJ2-2; size: many; length: 13; CDR3: CASRPLDPGELFF; DNA: TGTGCCAGCAGACCACTAGATCCCGGGGAGCTGTTTTTT
V: TRBV7-2; D: .; J: TRBJ2-3; size: .; length: 13; CDR3: CASSLDTYRTQYF; DNA: TGTGCCAGCAGCTTAGACACCTATCGAACGCAGTATTTT
V: TRBV19; D: .; J: TRBJ1-3; size: .; length: 16; CDR3: CASSIVSLSSGNTIYF; DNA: TGTGCCAGTAGTATAGTGTCTCTCAGCTCTGGAAACACCATATATTTT
V: TRBV9; D: .; J: TRBJ2-2; size: .; length: 14; CDR3: CASSVAANTGELFF; DNA: TGTGCCAGCAGCGTAGCCGCGAACACCGGGGAGCTGTTTTTT
V: TRBV2; D: .; J: TRBJ1-5; size: .; length: 15; CDR3: CASSEWAGGNQPQHF; DNA: TGTGCCAGCAGTGAGTGGGCAGGAGGGAATCAGCCCCAGCATTTT
V: TRBV7-9; D: .; J: TRBJ1-1; size: .; length: 11; CDR3: CASGMNTEAFF; DNA: TGTGCCAGCGGAATGAACACTGAAGCTTTCTTT
V: TRBV5-1; D: .; J: TRBJ2-5; size: many; length: 14; CDR3: CASSQTEGGETQYF; DNA: TGCGCCAGCAGCCAGACAGAGGGCGGGGAGACCCAGTACTTC
V: TRBV7-2; D: .; J: TRBJ2-7; size: .; length: 13; CDR3: CASSSPVHYEQYF; DNA: TGTGCCAGCAGCTCGCCGGTGCATTACGAGCAGTACTTC
V: TRBV5-6; D: .; J: TRBJ1-6; size: .; length: 15; CDR3: CASSLLGGLAGALHF; DNA: TGTGCCAGCAGCTTGTTAGGGGGGCTAGCGGGGGCCCTCCACTTT
V: TRBV7-3; D: TRBD1; J: TRBJ1-6; size: many; length: 15; CDR3: CASSSGQGRNSPLHF; DNA: TGTGCCAGCAGCTCCGGACAGGGGCGGAATTCACCCCTCCACTTT
V: TRBV2; D: .; J: TRBJ2-5; size: .; length: 13; CDR3: CASWGSQQETQYF; DNA: TGTGCCAGCTGGGGATCACAACAAGAGACCCAGTACTTC
V: TRBV11-2; D: TRBD1; J: TRBJ2-1; size: once; length: 16; CDR3: CASSSQGQGAYNEQFF; DNA: TGTGCCAGCAGCTCCCAGGGCCAGGGGGCATACAATGAGCAGTTCTTC